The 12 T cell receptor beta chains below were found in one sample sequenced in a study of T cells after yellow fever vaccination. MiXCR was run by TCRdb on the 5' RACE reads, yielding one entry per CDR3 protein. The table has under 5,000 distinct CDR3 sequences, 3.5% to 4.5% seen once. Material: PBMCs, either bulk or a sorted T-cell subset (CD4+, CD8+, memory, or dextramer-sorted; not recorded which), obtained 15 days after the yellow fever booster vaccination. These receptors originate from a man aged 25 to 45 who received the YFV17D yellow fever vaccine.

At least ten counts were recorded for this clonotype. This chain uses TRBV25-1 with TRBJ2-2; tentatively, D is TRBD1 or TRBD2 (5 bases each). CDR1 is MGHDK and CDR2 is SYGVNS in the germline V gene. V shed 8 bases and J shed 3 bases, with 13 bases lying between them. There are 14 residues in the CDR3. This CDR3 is CASGPGPHTGELFF. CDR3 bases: TGTGCCAGCGGCCCGGGACCCCACACCGGGGAGCTGTTTTTT.

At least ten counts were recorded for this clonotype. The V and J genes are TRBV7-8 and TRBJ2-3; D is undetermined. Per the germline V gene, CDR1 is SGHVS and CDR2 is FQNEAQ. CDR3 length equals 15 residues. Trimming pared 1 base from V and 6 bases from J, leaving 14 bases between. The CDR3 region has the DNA TGTGCCAGCAGCTTAGTTCCCCAACCCGAGGATACGCAGTATTTT. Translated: CASSLVPQPEDTQYF. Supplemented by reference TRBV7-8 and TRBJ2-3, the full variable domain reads GAGVSQSPRYKVAKRGQDVALRCDPISGHVSLFWYQQALGQGPEFLTYFQNEAQLDKSGLPSDRFFAERPEGSVSTLKIQRTQQEDSAVYLCASSLVPQPEDTQYFGPGTRLTVL.

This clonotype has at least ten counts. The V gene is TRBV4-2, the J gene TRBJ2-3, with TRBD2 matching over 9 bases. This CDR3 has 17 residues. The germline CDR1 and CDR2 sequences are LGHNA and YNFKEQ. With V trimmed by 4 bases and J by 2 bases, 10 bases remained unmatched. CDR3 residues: CASSPPTSSGNTDTQYF. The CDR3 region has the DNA TGTGCCAGCAGCCCACCAACTTCTAGCGGGAACACAGATACGCAGTATTTT.

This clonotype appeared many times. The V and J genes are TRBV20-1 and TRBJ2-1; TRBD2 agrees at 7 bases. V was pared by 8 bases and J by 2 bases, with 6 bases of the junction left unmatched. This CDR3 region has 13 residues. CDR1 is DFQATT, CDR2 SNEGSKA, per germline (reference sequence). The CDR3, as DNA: TGCAGTTTAGGGAGCGGGACCTACAATGAGCAGTTCTTC. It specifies CSLGSGTYNEQFF.

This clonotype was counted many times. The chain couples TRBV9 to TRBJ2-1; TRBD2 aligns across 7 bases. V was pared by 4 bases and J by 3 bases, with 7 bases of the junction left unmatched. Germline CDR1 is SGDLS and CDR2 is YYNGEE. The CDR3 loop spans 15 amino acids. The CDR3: CASSRSGTLYNEQFF. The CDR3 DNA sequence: TGTGCCAGCAGCCGGAGCGGGACTCTCTACAATGAGCAGTTCTTC.

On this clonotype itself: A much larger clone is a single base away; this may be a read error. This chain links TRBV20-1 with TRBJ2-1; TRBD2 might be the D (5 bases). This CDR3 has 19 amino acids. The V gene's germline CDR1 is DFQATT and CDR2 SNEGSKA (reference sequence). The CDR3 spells CRARDGLGLVKVSRDEQFF. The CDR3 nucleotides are TGCAGGGCTAGAGATGGACTCGGGCTAGTTAAAGTTTCCCGGGATGAGCAGTTCTTC.

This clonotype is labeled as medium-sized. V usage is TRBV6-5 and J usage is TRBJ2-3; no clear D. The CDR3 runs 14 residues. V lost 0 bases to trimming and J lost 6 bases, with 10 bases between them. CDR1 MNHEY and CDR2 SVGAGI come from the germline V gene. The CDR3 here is CASSYSMTPDTQYF. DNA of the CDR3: TGTGCCAGCAGTTACTCGATGACACCCGATACGCAGTATTTT.

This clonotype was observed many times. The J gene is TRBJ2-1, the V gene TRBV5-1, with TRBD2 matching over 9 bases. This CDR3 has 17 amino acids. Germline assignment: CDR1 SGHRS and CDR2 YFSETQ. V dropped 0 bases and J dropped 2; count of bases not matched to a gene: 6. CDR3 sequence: CASSLEASGITYNEQFF. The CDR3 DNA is TGCGCCAGCAGCTTGGAGGCTAGCGGGATTACCTACAATGAGCAGTTCTTC.

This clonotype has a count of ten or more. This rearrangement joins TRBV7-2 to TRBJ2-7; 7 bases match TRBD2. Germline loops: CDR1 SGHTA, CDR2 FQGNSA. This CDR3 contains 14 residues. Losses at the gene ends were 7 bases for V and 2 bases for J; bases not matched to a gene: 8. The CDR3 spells CASTPGLAAYEQYF. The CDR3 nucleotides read TGTGCCAGCACCCCGGGGCTAGCGGCCTACGAGCAGTACTTC.

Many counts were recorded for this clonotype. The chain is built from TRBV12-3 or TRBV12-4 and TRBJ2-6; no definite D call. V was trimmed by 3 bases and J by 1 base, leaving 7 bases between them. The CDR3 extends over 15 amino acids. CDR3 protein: CASSLIGSGANVLTF. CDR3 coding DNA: TGTGCCAGCAGTTTGATCGGGTCTGGGGCCAACGTCCTGACTTTC.

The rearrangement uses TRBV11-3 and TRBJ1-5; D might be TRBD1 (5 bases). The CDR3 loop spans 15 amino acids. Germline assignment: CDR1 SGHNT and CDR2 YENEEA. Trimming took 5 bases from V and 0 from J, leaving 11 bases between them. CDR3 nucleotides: TGTGCCAGCAGCCAGCGGGGCTGTAGCAATCAGCCCCAGCATTTT. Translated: CASSQRGCSNQPQHF.

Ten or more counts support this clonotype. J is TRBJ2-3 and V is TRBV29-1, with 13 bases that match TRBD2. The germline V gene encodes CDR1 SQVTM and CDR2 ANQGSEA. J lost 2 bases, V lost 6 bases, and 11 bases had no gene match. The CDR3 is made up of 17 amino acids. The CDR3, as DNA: TGCAGCGTCACCGGGACTAGCGGGGCGGCATACACAGATACGCAGTATTTT. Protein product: CSVTGTSGAAYTDTQYF.